Below, one TCR beta chain is given with its context. The authors extracted RNA and reverse transcribed it into cDNA as the sequencing template. Assay used: immunoSEQ multiplex PCR; TCRdb lists only in-frame clones, some missing. In the table there are 140,000 to 150,000 clones, more than 75% of which are singletons. This sample stems from a study of CD8+ T cells in alopecia areata. The CDR3 loop spans 14 amino acids. Per the germline V gene, CDR1 is GTSNPN and CDR2 is SVGIG (reference sequence). This chain uses TRBV30 with TRBJ2-5; TRBD2 is a possible D gene (6 bases). The J call may not be correct, given that the DNA end is closer to TRBJ2-7. The receptor was isolated from a human donor with alopecia areata. The specimen comprised CD8+ T cells sorted from blood, sampled at week 0. DNA of the CDR3: TGTGCCTGGTCAAAGCGGGTCGGATCCTACGAGCAGTACTTC. Translated, it gives CAWSKRVGSYEQYF.